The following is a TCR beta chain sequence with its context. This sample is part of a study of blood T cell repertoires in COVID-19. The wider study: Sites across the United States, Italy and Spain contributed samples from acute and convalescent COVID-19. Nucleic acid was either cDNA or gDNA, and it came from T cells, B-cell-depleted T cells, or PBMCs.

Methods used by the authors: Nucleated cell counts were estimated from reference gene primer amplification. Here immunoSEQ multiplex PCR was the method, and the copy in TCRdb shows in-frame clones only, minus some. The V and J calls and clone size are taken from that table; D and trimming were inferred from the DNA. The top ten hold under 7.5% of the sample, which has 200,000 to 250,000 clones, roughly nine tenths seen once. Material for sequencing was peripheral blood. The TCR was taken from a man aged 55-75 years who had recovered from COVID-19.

The DNA for the CDR3 is TGTGCCAGCAGTTACGAGCACCCCTATGGCTACACCTTC. This translates into CASSYEHPYGYTF. This sequence joins TRBV6-5 and TRBJ1-2, with unresolved D. The CDR3 covers 13 residues. Trimming shortened V by 2 bases and J by 4 bases, and 8 bases separated the two germline ends. Germline V gives CDR1 MNHEY, CDR2 SVGAGI.